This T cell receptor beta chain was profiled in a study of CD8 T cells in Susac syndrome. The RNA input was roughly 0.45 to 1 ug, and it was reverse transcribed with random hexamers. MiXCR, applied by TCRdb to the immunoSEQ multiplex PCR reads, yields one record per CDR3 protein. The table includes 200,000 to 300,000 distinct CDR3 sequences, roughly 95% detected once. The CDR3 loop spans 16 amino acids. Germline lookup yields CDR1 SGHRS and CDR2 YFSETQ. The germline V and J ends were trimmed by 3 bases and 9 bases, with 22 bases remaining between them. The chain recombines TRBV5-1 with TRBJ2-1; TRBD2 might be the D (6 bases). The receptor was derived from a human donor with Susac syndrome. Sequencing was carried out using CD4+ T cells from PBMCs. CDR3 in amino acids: CASSSAGTLRSVEQFF. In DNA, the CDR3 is TGCGCCAGCAGCTCGGCCGGGACTCTAAGATCGGTTGAGCAGTTCTTC.